One and the same sample provided the 22 T cell receptor beta chains below, sequenced in a study of preoperative IRX-2 immunotherapy in early breast cancer. The treatment: preoperative locoregional IRX-2 cytokine immunotherapy. Profiling relied on immunoSEQ multiplex PCR, and the TCRdb table lists in-frame clones only, not all of them. The data contain some 59,000 clones, around 94% of them seen just once; the ten biggest clones take up roughly 1.7%. This specimen was collected from a patient treated with IRX-2 immunotherapy. Every receptor here comes from a human donor with breast cancer.

The rearrangement uses TRBV6-1 and TRBJ2-7; D gene ambiguous. Per germline, CDR1 MNHNS and CDR2 SASEGT. The CDR3 has 12 amino acids. The ends were cut back, 7 bases at V and 3 bases at J, with 10 bases in the middle. The DNA for the CDR3 is TGTGCCAGCACACAAGCTAACTACGAGCAGTACTTC. Translated: CASTQANYEQYF.

The chain combines TRBV7-3 with TRBJ2-3; 8 bases agree with TRBD2. The CDR3 covers 15 residues. Per germline, CDR1 SGHTA and CDR2 FQGTGA. V dropped 5 bases and J dropped 4; count of bases not matched to a gene: 8. The DNA for the CDR3 is TGTGCCAGCAGCGCGAGCGGGAGTCGCGCAGATACGCAGTATTTT. This sequence encodes CASSASGSRADTQYF.

This clone has only a few counts. The gene calls are TRBV28 and TRBJ2-7; possible D gene TRBD1, 5 bases. The germline V gene has CDR1 MDHEN and CDR2 SYDVKM. The CDR3 loop spans 13 amino acids. V was clipped by 8 bases and J by 2 bases, with 13 bases between them. CDR3 in DNA: TGTGCCAGCGTACCAGGGTTTGCCTACGAGCAGTACTTC. Translation: CASVPGFAYEQYF.

CDR3 residues: CASSPGLANTDTQYF. CDR3 nucleotide sequence: TGTGCCAGCTCACCGGGCCTCGCCAACACAGATACGCAGTATTTT. This chain connects TRBV18 to TRBJ2-3; D not certain. Per germline, CDR1 KGHSH and CDR2 LQKENI. V lost 3 bases, J lost 2 bases, and 12 bases lay in between. This CDR3 is 15 amino acids long.

The chain links TRBV19 to TRBJ2-7, with TRBD2 matching over 8 bases. V shed 6 bases, J shed 3 bases, and the junction held 10 bases outside the gene matches. The CDR3 runs 15 residues. Germline V lookup: CDR1 LNHDA, CDR2 SQIVND (reference sequence). The CDR3 nucleotides read TGTGCCAGTAGCGCCGGACTAGCTTTTCACTACGAGCAGTACTTC. Its protein is CASSAGLAFHYEQYF.

V usage is TRBV11-2 and J usage is TRBJ2-7; TRBD2 matches 7 bases. The CDR3 is 16 amino acids. Germline values: CDR1 SGHAT, CDR2 FQNNGV. Germline trimming cut 1 base from V and 0 bases from J; bases unmatched to any gene: 6. The CDR3 here is CASSLGRGGLSYEQYF. CDR3 nucleotides: TGTGCCAGCAGCTTAGGTCGGGGAGGGCTCTCCTACGAGCAGTACTTC.

The chain employs TRBV5-1 and TRBJ2-5; 9 nucleotides align to TRBD1. The CDR3 runs 17 residues. The V gene's germline CDR1 is SGHRS and CDR2 YFSETQ. The V gene end was trimmed by 0 bases and the J gene end by 2 bases; junction bases not matched to a gene: 8. In DNA form, the CDR3 reads TGCGCCAGCAGCTTGGAACTCGGGACAGGGTATCAAGAGACCCAGTACTTC. Translation gives CASSLELGTGYQETQYF.

V and J are TRBV2 and TRBJ2-7; D remains ambiguous. This CDR3 comprises 14 residues. The V end lost 4 bases, the J end lost 4 bases, and 14 bases lay between the germline ends. The germline gives CDR1 SNHLY, CDR2 FYNNEI. Here the CDR3 DNA reads TGTGCCAGCAGTGTGGCCAGCGAATTTTACGAGCAGTACTTC. Translation: CASSVASEFYEQYF.

The J gene is TRBJ2-2, the V gene TRBV5-1; D is unclear. CDR3 length equals 13 residues. The V and J ends lost 2 bases and 7 bases respectively, with 9 bases between them. Germline lookup yields CDR1 SGHRS and CDR2 YFSETQ. CDR3 amino acids: CASSFLGNGELFF. The CDR3 DNA is TGCGCCAGCAGCTTCTTGGGTAACGGGGAGCTGTTTTTT.

V gene TRBV29-1 combines with J gene TRBJ2-7; possible D gene TRBD2, 6 bases. CDR1 SQVTM and CDR2 ANQGSEA come from the germline V gene. V was pared by 6 bases and J by 6 bases, with 21 bases between. The length of the CDR3 is 14 residues. The CDR3 DNA is TGCAGCGTGAAGCAACTATCGGGACTTTCCGAGCAGTACTTC. Protein sequence: CSVKQLSGLSEQYF.

The rearrangement uses TRBV6-1 and TRBJ2-3; D is undetermined. The CDR3 extends over 14 amino acids. V lost 6 bases and J lost 2, with 12 bases in between. Germline CDR1 and CDR2: MNHNS and SASEGT. CDR3 sequence reads: CASRKELSTDTQYF. CDR3 in DNA: TGTGCCAGCAGGAAAGAGTTGTCCACAGATACGCAGTATTTT.

The chain combines TRBV4-3 with TRBJ2-1; D remains ambiguous. The CDR3 is 13 amino acids. The V end lost 0 bases, the J end lost 15 bases, and 15 bases lay between the germline ends. The germline CDR1 and CDR2 sequences are LGHNA and YSLEER. The CDR3 loop is CASSQDRALPLFF. DNA for the CDR3: TGCGCCAGCAGCCAAGATCGGGCCTTACCTCTGTTCTTC.

The rearrangement links TRBV5-1 to TRBJ1-1; perhaps TRBD1 as D (6 bases). The CDR3 contains 13 residues. CDR1 is SGHRS, CDR2 YFSETQ, per germline. With 5 bases removed from V and 2 bases from J, the gap between germline ends came to 10 bases. CDR3 loop: CASRLTGNTEAFF. The CDR3 coding sequence is TGCGCCAGCAGACTGACAGGTAACACTGAAGCTTTCTTT.

This chain links TRBV10-3 with TRBJ2-7; weak D call: TRBD1 (5 bases). Trimming removed 6 bases at V and 6 bases at J, with 12 bases between. CDR3 length: 12 residues. Germline V gene data show CDR1 as ENHRY and CDR2 as SYGVKD. CDR3 DNA: TGTGCCATCAGCGCCGGACATCGCGAGCAGTACTTC. It encodes CAISAGHREQYF.

V and J are TRBV7-2 and TRBJ1-2, with D perhaps TRBD1 (5 bases). The germline V gene has CDR1 SGHTA and CDR2 FQGNSA. The CDR3 totals 17 residues. Trimming left V 1 base short and J 7 bases short, with 22 bases between. CDR3 region: CASSLEFGGGRVFGYTF. CDR3 DNA: TGTGCCAGCAGCTTAGAATTTGGGGGAGGCAGGGTCTTTGGCTACACCTTC.

V is TRBV6-6 and J is TRBJ1-5; tentatively, D is TRBD1 (6 bases). Germline V gene lookup returns CDR1 MNHNY and CDR2 SVGAGI (reference sequence). The CDR3 is made up of 16 amino acids. Trimming pared 7 bases from V and 7 bases from J, leaving 23 bases between. CDR3 protein: CASINRLGGAGQPQHF. The DNA for the CDR3 is TGTGCCAGCATCAACCGCCTCGGGGGGGCTGGACAGCCCCAGCATTTT.

The chain has TRBV7-9 and TRBJ1-1, with TRBD1 as a possible D gene (6 bases). Germline CDR1 is SEHNR and CDR2 is FQNEAQ (reference sequence). This CDR3 is built from 15 residues. V was pared by 7 bases and J by 5 bases, with 20 bases between. CDR3 DNA: TGTGCCAGCAACCTGCTGGGGGGCGATCGGACTGAAGCTTTCTTT. It is translated as CASNLLGGDRTEAFF.

This chain joins TRBV18 and TRBJ1-5; TRBD1 might be the D (5 bases). Germline CDR1 and CDR2: KGHSH and LQKENI. The CDR3 totals 14 residues. Trimming stripped 5 bases from V and 5 bases from J, with 13 bases between. Written as DNA, the CDR3 is TGTGCCAGCTCAGACGGGGGGAGTTATCAGCCCCAGCATTTT. It translates to CASSDGGSYQPQHF.

This rearrangement joins TRBV4-3 to TRBJ2-3, with a weak D call TRBD1 (5 bases). Germline V gene lookup returns CDR1 LGHNA and CDR2 YSLEER. V was pared by 3 bases and J by 2 bases, with 15 bases between. The CDR3 spans 16 residues. The CDR3 DNA reads TGCGCCAGCAGCCAGAGTAGCTCCAGGGCCACAGATACGCAGTATTTT. Its translation: CASSQSSSRATDTQYF.

This clone was recorded a few times. J is TRBJ2-7 and V is TRBV7-2; D could derive from TRBD1 or TRBD2 (5 bases each). CDR1 and CDR2 from the germline V gene are SGHTA and FQGNSA. CDR3 length: 14 residues. The V gene lost 2 bases and the J gene lost 3 bases, with 11 bases spanning the gap. The CDR3 DNA reads TGTGCCAGCAGCTTAATGGGACGTAGCTACGAGCAGTACTTC. As protein: CASSLMGRSYEQYF.

The chain carries TRBV7-3 and TRBJ2-2; D ambiguous. Germline CDR1 SGHTA, CDR2 FQGTGA. The CDR3 length is 11 residues. V was shortened by 5 bases and J by 7 bases, with 5 bases between the two germline ends. The CDR3 is CASSHGGELFF. CDR3 nucleotides: TGTGCCAGCAGCCACGGCGGGGAGCTGTTTTTT.

V gene TRBV30 combines with J gene TRBJ2-2, with no clear D. CDR1 and CDR2 (germline): GTSNPN, SVGIG (reference sequence). This CDR3 is built from 12 residues. Trimming removed 3 bases at V and 4 bases at J, with 6 bases between. Here the CDR3 DNA reads TGTGCCTGGAGCCGGAGCACCGGGGAGCTGTTTTTT. This codes for CAWSRSTGELFF.